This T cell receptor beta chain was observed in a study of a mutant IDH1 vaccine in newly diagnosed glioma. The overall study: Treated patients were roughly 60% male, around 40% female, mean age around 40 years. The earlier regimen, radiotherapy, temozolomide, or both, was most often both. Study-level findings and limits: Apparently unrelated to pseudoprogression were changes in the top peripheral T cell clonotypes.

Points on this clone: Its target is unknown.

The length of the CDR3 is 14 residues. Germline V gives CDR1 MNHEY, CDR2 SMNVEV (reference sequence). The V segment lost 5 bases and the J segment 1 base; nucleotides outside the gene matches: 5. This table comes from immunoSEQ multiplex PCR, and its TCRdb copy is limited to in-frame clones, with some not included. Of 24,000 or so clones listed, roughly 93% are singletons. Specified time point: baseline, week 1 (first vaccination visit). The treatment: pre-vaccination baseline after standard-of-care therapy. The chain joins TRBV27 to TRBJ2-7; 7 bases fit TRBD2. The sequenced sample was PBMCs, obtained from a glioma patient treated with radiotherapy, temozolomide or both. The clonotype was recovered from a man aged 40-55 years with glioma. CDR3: CASSASGPSYEQYF. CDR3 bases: TGTGCCAGCAGTGCTAGCGGACCTTCCTACGAGCAGTACTTC.